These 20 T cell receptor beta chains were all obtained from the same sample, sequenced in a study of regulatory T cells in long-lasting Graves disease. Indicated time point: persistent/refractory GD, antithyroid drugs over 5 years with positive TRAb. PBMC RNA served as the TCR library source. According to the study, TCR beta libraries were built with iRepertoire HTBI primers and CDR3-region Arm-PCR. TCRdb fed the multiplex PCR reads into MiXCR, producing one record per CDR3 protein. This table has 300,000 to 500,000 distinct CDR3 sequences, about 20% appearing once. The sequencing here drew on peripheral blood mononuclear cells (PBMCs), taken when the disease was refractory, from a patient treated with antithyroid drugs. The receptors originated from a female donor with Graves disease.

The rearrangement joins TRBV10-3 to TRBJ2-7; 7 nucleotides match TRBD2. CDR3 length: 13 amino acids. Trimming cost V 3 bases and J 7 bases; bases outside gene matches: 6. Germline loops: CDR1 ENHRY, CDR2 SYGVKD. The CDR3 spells CAISDRDGGEQYF. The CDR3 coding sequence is TGTGCCATCAGTGACCGGGACGGGGGGGAGCAGTACTTC.

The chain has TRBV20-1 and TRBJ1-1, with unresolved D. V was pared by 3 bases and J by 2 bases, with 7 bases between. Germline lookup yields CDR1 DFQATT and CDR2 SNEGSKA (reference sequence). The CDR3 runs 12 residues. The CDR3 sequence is CSASNSNTEAFF. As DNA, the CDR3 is TGCAGTGCTAGTAACAGTAACACTGAAGCTTTCTTT.

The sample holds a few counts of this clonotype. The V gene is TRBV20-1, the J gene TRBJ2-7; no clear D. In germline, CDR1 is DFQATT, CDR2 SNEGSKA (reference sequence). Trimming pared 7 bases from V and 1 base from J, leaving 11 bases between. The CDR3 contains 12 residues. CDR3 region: CSVKLRSYEQYF. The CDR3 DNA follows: TGCAGTGTCAAACTGAGATCCTACGAGCAGTACTTC.

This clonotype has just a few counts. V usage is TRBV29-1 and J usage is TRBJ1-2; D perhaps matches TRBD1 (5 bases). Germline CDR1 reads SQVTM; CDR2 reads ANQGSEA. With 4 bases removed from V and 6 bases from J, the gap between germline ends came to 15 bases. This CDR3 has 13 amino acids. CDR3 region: CSVGEGVSHGYTF. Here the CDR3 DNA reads TGCAGCGTTGGAGAAGGGGTGTCGCATGGCTACACCTTC. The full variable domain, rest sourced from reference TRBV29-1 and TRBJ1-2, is SAVISQKPSRDICQRGTSLTIQCQVDSQVTMMFWYRQQPGQSLTLIATANQGSEATYESGFVIDKFPISRPNLTFSTLTVSNMSPEDSSIYLCSVGEGVSHGYTFGSGTRLTVV.

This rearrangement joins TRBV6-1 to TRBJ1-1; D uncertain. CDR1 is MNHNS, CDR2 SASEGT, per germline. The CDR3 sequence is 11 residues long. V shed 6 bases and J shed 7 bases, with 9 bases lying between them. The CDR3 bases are TGTGCCAGCAGAGTTCAGGATGAAGCTTTCTTT. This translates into CASRVQDEAFF.

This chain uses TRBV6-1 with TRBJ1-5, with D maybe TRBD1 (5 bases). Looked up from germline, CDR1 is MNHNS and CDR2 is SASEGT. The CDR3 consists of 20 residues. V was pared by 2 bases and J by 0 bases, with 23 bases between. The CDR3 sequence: CASSESGRGRTHYSNQPQHF. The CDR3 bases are TGTGCCAGCAGTGAATCGGGGAGGGGCAGGACCCACTATAGCAATCAGCCCCAGCATTTT.

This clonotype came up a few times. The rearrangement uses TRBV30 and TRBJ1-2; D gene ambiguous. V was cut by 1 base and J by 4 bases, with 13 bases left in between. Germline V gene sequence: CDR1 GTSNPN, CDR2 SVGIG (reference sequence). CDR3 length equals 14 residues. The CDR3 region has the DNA TGTGCCTGGAGTGCTTGGACGGGTAGCTATGGCTACACCTTC. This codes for CAWSAWTGSYGYTF.

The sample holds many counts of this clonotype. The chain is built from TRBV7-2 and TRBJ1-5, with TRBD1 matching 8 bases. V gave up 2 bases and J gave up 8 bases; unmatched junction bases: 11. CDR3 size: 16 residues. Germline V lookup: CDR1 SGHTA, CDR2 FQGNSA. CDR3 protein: CASSLRDRGGLEPQHF. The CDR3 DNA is TGTGCCAGCAGCTTACGAGACAGGGGAGGATTAGAGCCCCAGCATTTT.

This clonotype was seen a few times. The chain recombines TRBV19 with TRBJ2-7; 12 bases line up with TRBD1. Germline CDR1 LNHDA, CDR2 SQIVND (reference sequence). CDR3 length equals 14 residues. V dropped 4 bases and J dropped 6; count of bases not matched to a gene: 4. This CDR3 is CASSTGTGGGEQYF. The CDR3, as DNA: TGTGCCAGTAGTACAGGGACAGGGGGCGGCGAGCAGTACTTC.

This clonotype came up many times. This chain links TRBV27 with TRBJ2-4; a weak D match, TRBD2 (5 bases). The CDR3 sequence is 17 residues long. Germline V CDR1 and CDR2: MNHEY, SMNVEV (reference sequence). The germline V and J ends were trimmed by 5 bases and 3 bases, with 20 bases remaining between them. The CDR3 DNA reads TGTGCCAGCAGTCTCCCCCCGACACGGGCGGGCAAAAACATTCAGTACTTC. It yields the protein CASSLPPTRAGKNIQYF.

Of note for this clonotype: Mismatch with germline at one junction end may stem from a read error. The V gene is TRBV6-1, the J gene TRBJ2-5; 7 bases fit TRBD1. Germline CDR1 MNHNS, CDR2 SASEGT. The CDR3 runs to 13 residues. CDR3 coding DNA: TGTGCCGGCAGACCAGGGGGTGGGGAGACCCAGTACTTC. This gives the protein CAGRPGGGETQYF.

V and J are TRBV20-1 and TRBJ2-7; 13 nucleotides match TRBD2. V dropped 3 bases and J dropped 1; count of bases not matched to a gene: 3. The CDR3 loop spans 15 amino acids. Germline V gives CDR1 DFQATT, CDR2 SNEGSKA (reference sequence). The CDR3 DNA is TGCAGTGCTAGTGGGGGACTAGCGGGATCCTACGAGCAGTACTTC. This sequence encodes CSASGGLAGSYEQYF.

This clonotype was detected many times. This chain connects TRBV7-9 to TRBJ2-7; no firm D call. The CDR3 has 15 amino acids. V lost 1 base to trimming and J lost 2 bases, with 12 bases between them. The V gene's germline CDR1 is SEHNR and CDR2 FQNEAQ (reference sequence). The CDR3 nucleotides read TGTGCCAGCAGCTTAGTGGGCAGCGAAGCCTACGAGCAGTACTTC. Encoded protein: CASSLVGSEAYEQYF.

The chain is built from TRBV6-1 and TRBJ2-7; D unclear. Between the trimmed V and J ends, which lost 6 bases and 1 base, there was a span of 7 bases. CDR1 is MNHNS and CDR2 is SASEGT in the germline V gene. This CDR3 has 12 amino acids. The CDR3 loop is CASSLKSYEQYF. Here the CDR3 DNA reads TGTGCCAGCAGCCTTAAATCCTACGAGCAGTACTTC.

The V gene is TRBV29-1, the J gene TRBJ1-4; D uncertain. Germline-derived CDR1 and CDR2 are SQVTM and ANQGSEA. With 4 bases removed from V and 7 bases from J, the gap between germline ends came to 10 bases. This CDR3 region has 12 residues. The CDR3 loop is CSVGVESEKLFF. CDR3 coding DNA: TGCAGCGTTGGTGTGGAAAGTGAAAAACTGTTTTTT.

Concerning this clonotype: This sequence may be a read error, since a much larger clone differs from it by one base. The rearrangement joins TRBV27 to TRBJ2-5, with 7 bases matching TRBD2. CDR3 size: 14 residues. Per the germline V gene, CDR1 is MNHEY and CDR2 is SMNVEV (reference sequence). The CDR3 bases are TGTACCAGCAGCCTCCAAGCGGGACGTGAGACCCAGTACTTC. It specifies CTSSLQAGRETQYF.

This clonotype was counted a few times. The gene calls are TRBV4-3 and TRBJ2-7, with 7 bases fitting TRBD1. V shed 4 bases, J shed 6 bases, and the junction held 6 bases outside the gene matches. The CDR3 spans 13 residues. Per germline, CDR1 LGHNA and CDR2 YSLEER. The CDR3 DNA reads TGCGCCAGCAGCCGTGGGACAGAGGGCGAGCAGTACTTC. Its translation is CASSRGTEGEQYF.

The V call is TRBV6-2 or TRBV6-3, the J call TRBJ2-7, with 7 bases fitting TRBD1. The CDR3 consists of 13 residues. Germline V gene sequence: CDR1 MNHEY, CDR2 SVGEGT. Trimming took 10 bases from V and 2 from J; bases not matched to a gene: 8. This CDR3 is CATTQGQTYEQYF. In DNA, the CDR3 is TGTGCCACCACCCAGGGACAGACCTACGAGCAGTACTTC.

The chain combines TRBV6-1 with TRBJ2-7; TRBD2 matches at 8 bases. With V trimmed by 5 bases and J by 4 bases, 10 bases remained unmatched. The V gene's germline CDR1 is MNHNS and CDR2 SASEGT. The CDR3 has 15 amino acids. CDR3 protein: CASSPRGGPAYEQYF. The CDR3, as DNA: TGTGCCAGCAGTCCCCGGGGGGGTCCCGCTTACGAGCAGTACTTC.

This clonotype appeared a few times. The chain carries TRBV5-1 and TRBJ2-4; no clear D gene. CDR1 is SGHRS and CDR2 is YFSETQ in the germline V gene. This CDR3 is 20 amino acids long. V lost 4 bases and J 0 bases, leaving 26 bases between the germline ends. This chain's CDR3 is CASSPGGGSTKNVAKNIQYF. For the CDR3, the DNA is TGCGCCAGCAGCCCGGGCGGTGGCAGCACCAAGAATGTAGCCAAAAACATTCAGTACTTC.